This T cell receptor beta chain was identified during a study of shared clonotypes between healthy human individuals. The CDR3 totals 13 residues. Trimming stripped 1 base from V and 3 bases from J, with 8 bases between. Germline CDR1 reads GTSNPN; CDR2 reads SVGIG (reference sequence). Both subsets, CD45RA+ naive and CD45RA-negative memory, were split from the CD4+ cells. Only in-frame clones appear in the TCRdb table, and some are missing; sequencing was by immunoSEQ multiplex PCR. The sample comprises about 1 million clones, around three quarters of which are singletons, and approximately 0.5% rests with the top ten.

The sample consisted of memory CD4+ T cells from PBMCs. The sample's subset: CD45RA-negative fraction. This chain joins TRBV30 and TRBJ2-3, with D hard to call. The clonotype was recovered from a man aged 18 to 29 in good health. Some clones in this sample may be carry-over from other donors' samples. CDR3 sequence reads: CAWSGSSTDTQYF. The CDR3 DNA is TGTGCCTGGAGTGGGAGTTCGACAGATACGCAGTATTTT.